What follows are 24 T cell receptor beta chains derived from one specimen sequenced in a study of CD8 T cells in ankylosing spondylitis. One entry per CDR3 protein results from TCRdb running MiXCR on the 5' RACE reads. In the table there are about 200,000 distinct CDR3 sequences, roughly 25% of which are singletons. Sequenced: blood, either unsorted or a sorted T cell fraction (not recorded which). These receptors were obtained from a male donor with ankylosing spondylitis or in good health (not recorded which).

The chain has TRBV10-3 and TRBJ2-7; 8 bases align to TRBD1. Germline V gene sequence: CDR1 ENHRY, CDR2 SYGVKD. The V gene end was trimmed by 4 bases and the J gene end by 2 bases; junction bases not matched to a gene: 4. This CDR3 spans 14 amino acids. The CDR3 region is CAISADRAAYEQYF. The CDR3 nucleotides read TGTGCCATCAGTGCGGACAGGGCCGCCTACGAGCAGTACTTC.

Ten or more counts support this clonotype. The rearrangement joins TRBV10-3 to TRBJ1-5; D is unresolved. The germline CDR1 and CDR2 sequences are ENHRY and SYGVKD. V lost 10 bases and J lost 3, with 19 bases in between. The CDR3 spans 15 residues. CDR3 DNA: TGTGCCAACCAGAGCGGTCCCCATTACAATCAGCCCCAGCATTTT. It codes for CANQSGPHYNQPQHF.

The V gene is TRBV20-1, the J gene TRBJ2-7, with D perhaps matching TRBD2 (7 bases). The CDR3 is 14 residues long. Germline CDR1 and CDR2: DFQATT and SNEGSKA (reference sequence). V dropped 6 bases and J dropped 4 bases, with 19 bases sitting between them. The CDR3 region has the DNA TGCAGTGCGCCATCGGGGGGCCCGGGGTACGAGCAGTACTTC. Translating gives CSAPSGGPGYEQYF.

This clonotype was recorded many times. The chain employs TRBV29-1 and TRBJ2-7, with unresolved D. The V gene's germline CDR1 is SQVTM and CDR2 ANQGSEA. The CDR3 contains 11 residues. V lost 4 bases and J 6 bases, leaving 10 bases between the germline ends. The CDR3 sequence is CSVGGTGEQYF. As DNA, the CDR3 is TGCAGCGTTGGAGGCACTGGCGAGCAGTACTTC.

A remark on this clonotype: The germline gene is not matched at one end of the junction; a read error may be the cause. The chain links TRBV3-1 to TRBJ2-3; TRBD2 matches at 8 bases. CDR3 length: 15 residues. The germline V gene has CDR1 LGHDT and CDR2 YNNKEL (reference sequence). Written as DNA, the CDR3 is TGTGTCAGCAGCCTGGGCGGGAGGAGCACAGATACGCAGTATTTT. It yields the protein CVSSLGGRSTDTQYF.

This clonotype was detected a few times. The V and J genes are TRBV29-1 and TRBJ2-2; D perhaps matches TRBD1 (6 bases). Germline V gene data show CDR1 as SQVTM and CDR2 as ANQGSEA. The V end lost 6 bases, the J end lost 6 bases, and 14 bases lay between the germline ends. CDR3 length: 13 residues. CDR3 DNA: TGCAGCGTGGACCTACAGGGTGCCGGGGAGCTGTTTTTT. This translates into CSVDLQGAGELFF.

With regard to this clonotype: A much larger clone lies a single base off, so this may be a read error. The V and J genes are TRBV5-6 and TRBJ2-3, with D unresolved. The CDR3 extends over 14 amino acids. Looked up from germline, CDR1 is SGHDT and CDR2 is YYEEEE. The CDR3 DNA sequence: TGTCCCAGCAGCTCCCCCTACTACACAGATACGCAGTATTTT. Amino acid sequence: CPSSSPYYTDTQYF.

This clonotype was counted ten times or more. In DNA, the CDR3 is TGCAGTGCTCTACTCCTAGCGGGAGAAGGTGATACGCAGTATTTT. Protein sequence: CSALLLAGEGDTQYF. The chain has TRBV20-1 and TRBJ2-3, with 10 bases matching TRBD2. The CDR3 runs 15 residues. Germline CDR1 DFQATT, CDR2 SNEGSKA (reference sequence). V gave up 5 bases and J gave up 6 bases; unmatched junction bases: 11.

This clonotype came up many times. V is TRBV7-2 and J is TRBJ2-7, with unresolved D. Looked up from germline, CDR1 is SGHTA and CDR2 is FQGNSA. CDR3 size: 10 residues. V was clipped by 5 bases and J by 4 bases, with 3 bases between them. CDR3 coding DNA: TGTGCCAGCAGCACGTACGAGCAGTACTTC. Translating gives CASSTYEQYF.

Many counts were recorded for this clonotype. The chain uses TRBV5-1 and TRBJ2-1, with D unclear. The V gene's germline CDR1 is SGHRS and CDR2 YFSETQ. V was pared by 2 bases and J by 4 bases, with 7 bases between. This CDR3 has 13 amino acids. As DNA, the CDR3 is TGCGCCAGCAGCTTTTCCCGATACAATGAGCAGTTCTTC. It translates to CASSFSRYNEQFF. Combining the CDR3 with reference TRBV5-1 and TRBJ2-1 gives the whole variable domain KAGVTQTPRYLIKTRGQQVTLSCSPISGHRSVSWYQQTPGQGLQFLFEYFSETQRNKGNFPGRFSGRQFSNSRSEMNVSTLELGDSALYLCASSFSRYNEQFFGPGTRLTVL.

This clonotype was recorded many times. The gene calls are TRBV6-1 and TRBJ1-1, with D tentatively TRBD1 (5 bases). Trimming took 5 bases from V and 0 from J, leaving 10 bases between them. Germline V gene data show CDR1 as MNHNS and CDR2 as SASEGT. This CDR3 comprises 14 residues. The CDR3 region has the DNA TGTGCCAGCAGTCGACAGCACATGAACACTGAAGCTTTCTTT. It codes for CASSRQHMNTEAFF.

The chain carries TRBV5-1 and TRBJ2-5; tentative D call: TRBD1 (6 bases). Germline lookup yields CDR1 SGHRS and CDR2 YFSETQ. The V end lost 2 bases, the J end lost 5 bases, and 16 bases lay between the germline ends. This CDR3 comprises 15 residues. The CDR3 loop is CASSFSDSLGETQYF. The DNA of the CDR3 is TGCGCCAGCAGCTTCTCGGACAGCTTGGGGGAGACCCAGTACTTC. The full variable domain, in which reference TRBV5-1 and TRBJ2-5 provide the parts outside the CDR3, is KAGVTQTPRYLIKTRGQQVTLSCSPISGHRSVSWYQQTPGQGLQFLFEYFSETQRNKGNFPGRFSGRQFSNSRSEMNVSTLELGDSALYLCASSFSDSLGETQYFGPGTRLLVL.

There are many counts of this clonotype. This sequence joins TRBV15 and TRBJ2-4, with 10 bases that match TRBD2. Germline CDR1 and CDR2: LNHNV and YYDKDF (reference sequence). V gave up 0 bases and J gave up 2 bases; unmatched junction bases: 19. The CDR3 contains 22 residues. This CDR3 is CATSRDLGIVASGSSPKNIQYF. Here the CDR3 DNA reads TGTGCCACCAGCAGAGATTTGGGGATCGTGGCTAGCGGGAGTTCACCCAAAAACATTCAGTACTTC.

This clonotype was detected many times. Written as DNA, the CDR3 is TGTGCCAGCAGCTTAGACAGCGGGAGAGTAGGTCGAGAGACCCAGTACTTC. It translates to CASSLDSGRVGRETQYF. J is TRBJ2-5 and V is TRBV7-9; the match to TRBD2 covers 8 bases. This CDR3 is built from 17 residues. Looked up from germline, CDR1 is SEHNR and CDR2 is FQNEAQ (reference sequence). Trimming removed 1 base from V and 4 bases from J; junction bases left unmatched: 11.

This clonotype was detected many times. This rearrangement joins TRBV9 to TRBJ2-1; weak D call: TRBD2 (5 bases). Germline assignment: CDR1 SGDLS and CDR2 YYNGEE. This CDR3 comprises 17 residues. Trimming removed 3 bases at V and 0 bases at J, with 16 bases between. The CDR3 region has the DNA TGTGCCAGCAGCGCGGGATGGGCACCGAGCTCCTACAATGAGCAGTTCTTC. It is translated as CASSAGWAPSSYNEQFF.

The J gene is TRBJ1-4, the V gene TRBV10-2, with 10 bases matching TRBD1. This CDR3 is built from 15 residues. V gave up 5 bases and J gave up 6 bases; unmatched junction bases: 6. Germline V lookup: CDR1 WSHSY, CDR2 SAAADI. The CDR3 nucleotides are TGCGCCAGCAGTCCAAGAGGGACAGGGGATGAAAAACTGTTTTTT. Its protein is CASSPRGTGDEKLFF.

This clonotype was seen ten or more times. The chain's CDR3 is CASSWHRGNTGELFF. The CDR3 coding sequence is TGTGCCAGCAGCTGGCACCGGGGAAACACCGGGGAGCTGTTTTTT. V is TRBV12-3 or TRBV12-4 and J is TRBJ2-2; D may be TRBD2 (5 bases). This CDR3 contains 15 residues. V gave up 6 bases and J gave up 2 bases, with 13 bases separating them.

The V call is TRBV23-1, the J call TRBJ2-7; 16 nucleotides agree with TRBD2. TRBV23-1 is known as an ORF, though its function is uncertain. The V segment lost 1 base and the J segment 3 bases; nucleotides outside the gene matches: 12. This CDR3 is 20 amino acids long. The DNA of the CDR3 is TGCGCCAGCAGTCAATTTAGTACCGGGACTAGCGGGAGGGGATGCTACGAGCAGTACTTC. Amino acid sequence: CASSQFSTGTSGRGCYEQYF.

In its sample, this clonotype was seen many times. One end of the junction varies from germline; a read error may be responsible. The chain is built from TRBV5-1 and TRBJ2-2; D is perhaps TRBD2 (6 bases). Germline V CDR1 and CDR2: SGHRS, YFSETQ. The CDR3 covers 15 residues. CDR3 nucleotide sequence: TGCGCCAGCGGACCCCTAGCGATCGGGACCGGAGAGCTGTTTTTT. Its protein is CASGPLAIGTGELFF.

This clonotype was detected many times. CDR3 nucleotide sequence: TGCAGTGAAAGACTAGCGGGAGTAGAGACCCAGTACTTC. Translating it yields CSERLAGVETQYF. The gene calls are TRBV20-1 and TRBJ2-5, with 12 bases that match TRBD2. This CDR3 spans 13 amino acids. Per the germline V gene, CDR1 is DFQATT and CDR2 is SNEGSKA (reference sequence). Trimming cost V 7 bases and J 4 bases; bases outside gene matches: 4.

This clonotype occurred many times. This chain connects TRBV7-8 to TRBJ2-1, with D perhaps given as TRBD1 or TRBD2 (6 bases each). The CDR3 has 14 residues. Germline lookup yields CDR1 SGHVS and CDR2 FQNEAQ. Trimming took off 6 bases at V and 7 bases at J, with 16 bases between the two ends. CDR3 residues: CASSLVPGANEQFF. Here the CDR3 DNA reads TGTGCCAGCAGTCTAGTACCGGGGGCGAATGAGCAGTTCTTC.

In its sample, this clonotype was seen many times. J is TRBJ2-5 and V is TRBV7-8; 7 positions agree with TRBD2. Germline V lookup: CDR1 SGHVS, CDR2 FQNEAQ. This CDR3 spans 15 amino acids. Trimming at V came to 4 bases and at J to 2 bases, leaving 7 bases not matched to a gene. The CDR3 spells CASSSPGGVQETQYF. The CDR3 DNA is TGTGCCAGCAGCTCTCCGGGGGGAGTACAAGAGACCCAGTACTTC. Supplemented by reference TRBV7-8 and TRBJ2-5, the full variable domain reads GAGVSQSPRYKVAKRGQDVALRCDPISGHVSLFWYQQALGQGPEFLTYFQNEAQLDKSGLPSDRFFAERPEGSVSTLKIQRTQQEDSAVYLCASSSPGGVQETQYFGPGTRLLVL.

V and J are TRBV7-2 and TRBJ2-7, with D maybe TRBD2 (5 bases). Trimming removed 5 bases at V and 0 bases at J, with 11 bases between. The CDR3 covers 14 residues. Looked up from germline, CDR1 is SGHTA and CDR2 is FQGNSA. The CDR3 sequence is CASSTGRGSYEQYF. The DNA of the CDR3 is TGTGCCAGCAGCACCGGACGGGGCTCCTACGAGCAGTACTTC.

This clonotype was counted at least ten times. CDR3 sequence reads: CASSRRSLAADTQYF. DNA of the CDR3: TGTGCCAGCAGCAGACGATCCTTAGCGGCGGATACGCAGTATTTT. This rearrangement joins TRBV5-6 to TRBJ2-3; D possibly corresponds to TRBD2 (6 bases). Germline lookup yields CDR1 SGHDT and CDR2 YYEEEE. The CDR3 runs to 15 residues. Deletions cut 4 bases from V and 6 bases from J, with 18 bases between. The entire variable domain, with the rest obtained from reference TRBV5-6 and TRBJ2-3, is as follows: DAGVTQSPTHLIKTRGQQVTLRCSPKSGHDTVSWYQQALGQGPQFIFQYYEEEERQRGNFPDRFSGHQFPNYSSELNVNALLLGDSALYLCASSRRSLAADTQYFGPGTRLTVL.